This is a list of T cell receptor beta chains from one sample in a study of cytomegalovirus exposure and HLA in healthy donors. TCRdb keeps only in-frame clones here, not all; method: immunoSEQ multiplex PCR. This table has over 150,000 clones, about 95% appearing once. Input material: PBMCs. Receptors originate from a woman aged 18-29 years in good health and CMV-seronegative. The CDR3 runs from the conserved cysteine through the conserved F or W. The order of the fields is V gene, clone size, J gene, D gene, CDR3 DNA, CDR3 protein. The D gene is left open where the match is weak. Clone size is not always given. Where it is, it says once, few, many or a class for expanded clones.

>TRBV4-1|-|TRBJ2-7|TRBD1
TGCGCCAGCAGCCAAGGAACAGGGGGCTCCTCCTACGAGCAGTACTTC
CASSQGTGGSSYEQYF
>TRBV6-6|-|TRBJ2-7|-
TGTGCCAGCAGTTACGGCCAGTTACAGGCCTACGAGCAGTACTTC
CASSYGQLQAYEQYF
>TRBV4-3|-|TRBJ2-3|TRBD2
TGCGCCAGCAGCCAATTCTCGGGGGGGCGGGCAGATACGCAGTATTTT
CASSQFSGGRADTQYF
>TRBV27|-|TRBJ2-7|TRBD2
TGTGCCAGCAGTTTAAGGAGCGGGGGGTTCGAGCAGTACTTC
CASSLRSGGFEQYF
>TRBV9|once|TRBJ2-1|-
TGTGCCAGCACCCTTTCGGGGGAAAATTACAATGAGCAGTTCTTC
CASTLSGENYNEQFF
>TRBV7-6|once|TRBJ2-3|-
TGTGCCAGCAGCTTAGAGGGGGGGCGGAATACGCAGTATTTT
CASSLEGGRNTQYF
>TRBV19|-|TRBJ2-3|TRBD2
TGTGCCAGTAGTATAGTAGGCCTAGCGGGGGATGGAGATACGCAGTATTTT
CASSIVGLAGDGDTQYF
>TRBV30|-|TRBJ1-1|TRBD1
TGTGCCTGGACGGACAGGGGGGACACTGAAGCTTTCTTT
CAWTDRGDTEAFF
>TRBV7-9|-|TRBJ2-3|-
TGTGCCAGCAGCTTAGGTCGAGATACGCAGTATTTT
CASSLGRDTQYF
>TRBV7-9|-|TRBJ2-5|-
TGTGCCAGCATCCCAACGGGTGGCCCACACCAAGAGACCCAGTACTTC
CASIPTGGPHQETQYF
>TRBV19|-|TRBJ2-1|TRBD2
TGTGCCAGTAGTATAACTAGCGGGGGGGCCGGGAATGAGCAGTTCTTC
CASSITSGGAGNEQFF
>TRBV4-1|-|TRBJ2-5|TRBD2
TGCGCCAGCAGCCAACCTGACCCGGGGGGAGGGACCCAGTACTTC
CASSQPDPGGGTQYF
>TRBV5-8|-|TRBJ2-7|TRBD1
TGTGCCAGCAGCCCGGGGACAGGTTTCGCCTACGAGCAGTACTTC
CASSPGTGFAYEQYF
>TRBV29-1|-|TRBJ1-2|TRBD1
TGCAGCGTTGAAGATAACAACAGGGGCTATGGCTACACCTTC
CSVEDNNRGYGYTF
>TRBV6-5|-|TRBJ2-7|-
TGTGCCAGCAGTTACGATGGGCTCGAGCAGTACTTC
CASSYDGLEQYF
>TRBV6-6|-|TRBJ2-1|-
TGTGCCAGCAGTTTACTATCTTACGAGCAGTTCTTC
CASSLLSYEQFF
>TRBV19|-|TRBJ1-1|-
TGTGCCAGCGGGTTCGTCGGGTACACTGAAGCTTTCTTT
CASGFVGYTEAFF